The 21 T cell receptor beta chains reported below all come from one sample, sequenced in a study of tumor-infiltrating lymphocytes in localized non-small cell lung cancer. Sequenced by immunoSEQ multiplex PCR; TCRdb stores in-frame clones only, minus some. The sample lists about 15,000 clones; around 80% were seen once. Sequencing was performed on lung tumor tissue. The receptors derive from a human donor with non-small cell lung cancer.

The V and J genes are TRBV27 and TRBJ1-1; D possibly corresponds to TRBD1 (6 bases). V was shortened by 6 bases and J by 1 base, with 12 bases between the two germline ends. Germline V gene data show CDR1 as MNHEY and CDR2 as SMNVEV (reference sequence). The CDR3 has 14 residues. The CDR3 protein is CASSPTGANTEAFF. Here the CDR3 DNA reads TGTGCCAGCAGCCCCACGGGGGCGAACACTGAAGCTTTCTTT.

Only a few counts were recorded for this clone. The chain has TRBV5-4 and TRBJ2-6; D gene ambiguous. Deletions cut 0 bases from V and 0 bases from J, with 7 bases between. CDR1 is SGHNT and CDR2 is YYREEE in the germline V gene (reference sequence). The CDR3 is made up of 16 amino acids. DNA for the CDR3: TGTGCCAGCAGCTTGGGGGTATTCTCTGGGGCCAACGTCCTGACTTTC. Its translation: CASSLGVFSGANVLTF.

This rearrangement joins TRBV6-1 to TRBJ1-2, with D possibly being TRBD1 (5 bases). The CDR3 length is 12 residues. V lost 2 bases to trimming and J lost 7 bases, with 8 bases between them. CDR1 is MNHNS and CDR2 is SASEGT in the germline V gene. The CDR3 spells CASSEWGGGYTF. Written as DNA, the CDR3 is TGTGCCAGCAGTGAATGGGGGGGTGGCTACACCTTC.

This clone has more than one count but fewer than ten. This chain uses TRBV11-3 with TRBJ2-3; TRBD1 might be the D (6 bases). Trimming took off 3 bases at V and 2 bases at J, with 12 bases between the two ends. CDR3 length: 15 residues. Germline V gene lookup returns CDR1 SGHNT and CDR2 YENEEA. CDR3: CASSFQGKVTDTQYF. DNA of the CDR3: TGTGCCAGCAGCTTTCAGGGGAAAGTCACAGATACGCAGTATTTT.

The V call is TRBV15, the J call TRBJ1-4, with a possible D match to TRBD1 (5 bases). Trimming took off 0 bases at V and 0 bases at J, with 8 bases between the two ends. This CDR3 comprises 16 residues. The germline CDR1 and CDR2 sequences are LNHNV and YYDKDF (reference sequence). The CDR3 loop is CATSRDGGATNEKLFF. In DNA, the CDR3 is TGTGCCACCAGCAGAGACGGGGGAGCAACTAATGAAAAACTGTTTTTT.

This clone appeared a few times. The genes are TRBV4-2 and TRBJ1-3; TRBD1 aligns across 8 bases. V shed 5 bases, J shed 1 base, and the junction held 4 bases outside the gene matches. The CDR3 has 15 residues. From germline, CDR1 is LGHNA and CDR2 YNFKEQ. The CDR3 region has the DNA TGTGCCAGCAGCTACGACAGGGGATCTGGAAACACCATATATTTT. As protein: CASSYDRGSGNTIYF.

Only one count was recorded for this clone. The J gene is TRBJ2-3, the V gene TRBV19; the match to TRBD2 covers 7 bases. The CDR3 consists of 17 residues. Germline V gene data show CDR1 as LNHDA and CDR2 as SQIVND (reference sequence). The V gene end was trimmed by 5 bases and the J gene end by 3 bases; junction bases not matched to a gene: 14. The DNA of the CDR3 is TGTGCCAGTAGTCCCCTCGTAGTAGCGGGTACTACAGATACGCAGTATTTT. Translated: CASSPLVVAGTTDTQYF.

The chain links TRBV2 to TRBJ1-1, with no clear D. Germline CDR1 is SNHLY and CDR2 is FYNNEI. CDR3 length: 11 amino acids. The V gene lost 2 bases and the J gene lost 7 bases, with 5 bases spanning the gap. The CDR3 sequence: CASSERIEAFF. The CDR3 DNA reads TGTGCCAGCAGTGAACGGATTGAAGCTTTCTTT.

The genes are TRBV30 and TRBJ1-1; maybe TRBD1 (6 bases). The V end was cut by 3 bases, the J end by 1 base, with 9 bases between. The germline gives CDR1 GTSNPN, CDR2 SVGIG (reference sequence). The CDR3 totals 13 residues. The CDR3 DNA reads TGTGCCTGGAGCGGAGGGGGGAACACTGAAGCTTTCTTT. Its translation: CAWSGGGNTEAFF.

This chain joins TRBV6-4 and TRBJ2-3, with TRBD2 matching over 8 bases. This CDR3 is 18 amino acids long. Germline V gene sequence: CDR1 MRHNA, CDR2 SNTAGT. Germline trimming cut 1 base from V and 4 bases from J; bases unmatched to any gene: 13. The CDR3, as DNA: TGTGCCAGCAGTGACTTGTTCACGAGCGGGAGTTGGGCAGATACGCAGTATTTT. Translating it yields CASSDLFTSGSWADTQYF.

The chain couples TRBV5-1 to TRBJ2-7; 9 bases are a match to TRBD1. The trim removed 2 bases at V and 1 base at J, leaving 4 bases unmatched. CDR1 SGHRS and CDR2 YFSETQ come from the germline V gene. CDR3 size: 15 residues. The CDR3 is CASSLLTGGSYEQYF. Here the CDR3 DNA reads TGCGCCAGCAGCTTATTGACAGGGGGGTCCTACGAGCAGTACTTC.

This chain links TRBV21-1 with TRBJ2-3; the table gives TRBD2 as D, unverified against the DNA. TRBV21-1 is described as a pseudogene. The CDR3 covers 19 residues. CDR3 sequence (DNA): TGTGCCAGCAGCCAGCGGCCCCGGCTCGAGCGGGAGCGGGCAGATACGCAGTATTTT. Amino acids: CASSQRPRLERERADTQYF.

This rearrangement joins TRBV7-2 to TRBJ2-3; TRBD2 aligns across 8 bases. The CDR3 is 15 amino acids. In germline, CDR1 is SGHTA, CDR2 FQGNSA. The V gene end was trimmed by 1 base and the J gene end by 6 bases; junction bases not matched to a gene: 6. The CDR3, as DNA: TGTGCCAGCAGCTTAGTCGCGGGAGGAGGGGATACGCAGTATTTT. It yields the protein CASSLVAGGGDTQYF.

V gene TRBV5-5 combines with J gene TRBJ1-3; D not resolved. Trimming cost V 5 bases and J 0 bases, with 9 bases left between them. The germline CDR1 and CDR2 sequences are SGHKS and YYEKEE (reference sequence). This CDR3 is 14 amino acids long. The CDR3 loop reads CASSLLISGNTIYF. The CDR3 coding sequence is TGTGCCAGCAGTTTACTGATCTCTGGAAACACCATATATTTT.

The CDR3 DNA reads as TGTGCCTGGAGTGCCCGGAACAATGGCTACACCTTC. This translates into CAWSARNNGYTF. V is TRBV30 and J is TRBJ1-2, with D hard to call. This CDR3 spans 12 amino acids. V was pared by 1 base and J by 6 bases, with 9 bases between. Per the germline V gene, CDR1 is GTSNPN and CDR2 is SVGIG (reference sequence). The complete variable domain, with remaining parts taken from reference TRBV30 and TRBJ1-2, reads SQTIHQWPATLVQPVGSPLSLECTVEGTSNPNLYWYRQAAGRGLQLLFYSVGIGQISSEVPQNLSASRPQDRQFILSSKKLLLSDSGFYLCAWSARNNGYTFGSGTRLTVV.

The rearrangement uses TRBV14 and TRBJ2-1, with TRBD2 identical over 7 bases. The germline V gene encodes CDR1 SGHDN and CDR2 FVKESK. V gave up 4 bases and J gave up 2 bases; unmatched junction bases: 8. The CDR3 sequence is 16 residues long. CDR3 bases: TGTGCCAGCAGCCGGGGAGGGCTTAGACCCTACAATGAGCAGTTCTTC. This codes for CASSRGGLRPYNEQFF.

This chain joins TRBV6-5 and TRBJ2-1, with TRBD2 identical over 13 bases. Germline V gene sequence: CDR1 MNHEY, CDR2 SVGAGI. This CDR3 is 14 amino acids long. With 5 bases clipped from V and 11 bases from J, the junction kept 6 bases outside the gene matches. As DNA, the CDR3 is TGTGCCAGCAGTGGACTAGCGGGAGAAGCAAAGCAGTTCTTC. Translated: CASSGLAGEAKQFF.

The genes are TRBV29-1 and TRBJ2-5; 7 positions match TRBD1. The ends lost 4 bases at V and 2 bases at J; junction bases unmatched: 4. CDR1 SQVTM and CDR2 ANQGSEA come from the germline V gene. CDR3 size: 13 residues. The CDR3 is CSVVAGGQETQYF. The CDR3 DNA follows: TGCAGCGTTGTGGCAGGGGGTCAAGAGACCCAGTACTTC.

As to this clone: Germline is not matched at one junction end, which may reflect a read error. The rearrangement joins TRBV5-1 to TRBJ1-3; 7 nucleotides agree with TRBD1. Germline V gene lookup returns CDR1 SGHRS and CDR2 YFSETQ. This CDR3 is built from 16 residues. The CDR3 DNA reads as TGCGCCAGCAGTCCTAACGCCGGGACAGCTGGGAACACCATATATTTT. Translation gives CASSPNAGTAGNTIYF.

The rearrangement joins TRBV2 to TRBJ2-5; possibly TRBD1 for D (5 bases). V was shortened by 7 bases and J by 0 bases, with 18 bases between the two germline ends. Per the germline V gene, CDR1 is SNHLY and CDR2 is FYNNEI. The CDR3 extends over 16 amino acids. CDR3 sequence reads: CASTPGKGLYQETQYF. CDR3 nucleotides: TGTGCCAGCACCCCAGGGAAGGGCTTGTACCAAGAGACCCAGTACTTC.

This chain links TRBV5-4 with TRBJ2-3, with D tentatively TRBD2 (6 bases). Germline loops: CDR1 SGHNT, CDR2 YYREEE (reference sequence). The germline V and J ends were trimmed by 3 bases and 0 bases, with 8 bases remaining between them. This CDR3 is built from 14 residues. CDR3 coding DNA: TGTGCCAGCAGCTCCGGGGGTAGCACAGATACGCAGTATTTT. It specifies CASSSGGSTDTQYF.